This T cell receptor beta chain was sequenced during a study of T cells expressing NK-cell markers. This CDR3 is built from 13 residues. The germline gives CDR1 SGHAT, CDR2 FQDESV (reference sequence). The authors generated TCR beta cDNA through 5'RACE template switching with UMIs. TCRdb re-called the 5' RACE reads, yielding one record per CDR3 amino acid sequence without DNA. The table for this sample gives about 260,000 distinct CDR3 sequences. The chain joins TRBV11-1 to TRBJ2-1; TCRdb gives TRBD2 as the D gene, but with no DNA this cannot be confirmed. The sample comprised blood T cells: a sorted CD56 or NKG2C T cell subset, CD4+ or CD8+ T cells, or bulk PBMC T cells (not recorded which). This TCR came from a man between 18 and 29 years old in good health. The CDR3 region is CASSAGGPNEQFF.